The following is a TCR beta chain sequence with its context. The junction departs from germline at one end; a sequencing error may be responsible. The sample is drawn from a study of patients and donors after allogeneic stem cell transplantation. TCRdb processed the RT-PCR reads anew with MiXCR; each CDR3 protein has one entry. This sample carries 200,000 to 250,000 distinct CDR3 sequences, 13% to 15% of them seen once, and the ten largest clones take roughly 11%. Germline CDR1 reads LGHDT; CDR2 reads YNNKEL (reference sequence). The CDR3 is 15 residues long. The sequencing input was blood, either unsorted or a sorted T cell fraction (not recorded which). The genes are TRBV3-1 and TRBJ2-3; 12 bases map to TRBD2. The receptor's source is a human donor who was either an allogeneic HSCT recipient or a stem cell or donor lymphocyte infusion donor (not recorded which). It is not recorded whose cells these are; they may come from a transplant donor. CDR3 in amino acids: CASSQGLWTSGISHF. CDR3 nucleotide sequence: TGTGCCAGCAGCCAGGGCCTTTGGACTAGCGGGATATCGCATTTT.